One sample yielded the 25 T cell receptor beta chains listed below, sequenced in a study of T cells in Graves' hyperthyroidism and ophthalmopathy. Researchers took RNA transcripts and amplified the TCR beta CDR3 regions from them. HTBI primers were used for first-round RT-PCR of the TCR CDR3. TCRdb recomputed calls from the multiplex PCR reads with MiXCR, one row per CDR3 protein. The sample lists hundreds of thousands of distinct CDR3 sequences; around 15% were seen once. The source material was blood. These receptors all come from a woman aged 40 to 50 with Graves' ophthalmopathy.

This clonotype has ten or more counts. This may arise from a read error, as a much more abundant clone is one base away. This chain links TRBV15 with TRBJ1-1; TRBD1 aligns across 8 bases. The V segment lost 2 bases and the J segment 10 bases; nucleotides outside the gene matches: 9. CDR1 LNHNV and CDR2 YYDKDF come from the germline V gene (reference sequence). The CDR3 contains 14 residues. This CDR3 is CATSRRGTGGTAFF. The CDR3 coding sequence is TGTGCCACCAGCAGAAGGGGGACAGGAGGGACAGCTTTCTTT.

The CDR3 reads CASSQPKGRNTGEQYF. CDR3 nucleotides: TGCGCCAGCAGCCAACCCAAGGGTAGGAACACGGGGGAGCAGTACTTC. The gene calls are TRBV4-1 and TRBJ2-7; a possible D gene is TRBD2 (5 bases). This CDR3 has 16 amino acids. V dropped 2 bases and J dropped 7 bases, with 21 bases sitting between them. Germline V gene lookup returns CDR1 MGHRA and CDR2 YSYEKL.

The rearrangement links TRBV6-2 or TRBV6-3 to TRBJ2-7; either TRBD1 or TRBD2 may supply D (5 bases each). The V gene lost 2 bases and the J gene lost 3 bases, with 11 bases spanning the gap. Germline V gene lookup returns CDR1 MNHEY and CDR2 SVGEGT. The CDR3 runs to 14 residues. The CDR3 nucleotides read TGTGCCAGCAGTTACCCGGGACGGATCTACGAGCAGTACTTC. It is translated as CASSYPGRIYEQYF.

This clonotype came up many times. The chain couples TRBV27 to TRBJ2-7; TRBD2 is a possible D gene (5 bases). The germline V gene encodes CDR1 MNHEY and CDR2 SMNVEV (reference sequence). Trimming pared 5 bases from V and 5 bases from J, leaving 13 bases between. This CDR3 has 13 residues. The CDR3 sequence is CASSPGQRDEQYF. CDR3 DNA: TGTGCCAGCAGTCCTGGGCAGAGGGACGAGCAGTACTTC.

This clonotype showed up many times. The V gene is TRBV6-5, the J gene TRBJ1-1, with unresolved D. The germline V gene encodes CDR1 MNHEY and CDR2 SVGAGI. CDR3 size: 12 residues. Trimming left V 3 bases short and J 7 bases short, with 9 bases between. CDR3 amino acids: CASSYAGIEAFF. The CDR3 DNA sequence: TGTGCCAGCAGTTATGCGGGAATTGAAGCTTTCTTT.

This clonotype was observed at least ten times. This chain links TRBV20-1 with TRBJ2-7, with D possibly being TRBD1 (5 bases). CDR3 size: 14 residues. The germline gives CDR1 DFQATT, CDR2 SNEGSKA (reference sequence). The V and J ends lost 1 base and 0 bases respectively, with 10 bases between them. The CDR3 spells CSARGQKSSYEQYF. The CDR3 DNA reads as TGCAGTGCTAGAGGACAGAAGAGCTCCTACGAGCAGTACTTC.

In its sample, this clonotype was seen many times. This sequence joins TRBV6-1 and TRBJ1-5; a possible D gene is TRBD1 (5 bases). The CDR3 length is 13 residues. Germline V CDR1 and CDR2: MNHNS, SASEGT. Trimming stripped 6 bases from V and 7 bases from J, with 13 bases between. The CDR3 DNA reads TGTGCCAGCAGACCGACAGTCCTCCAGCCCCAGCATTTT. Encoded protein: CASRPTVLQPQHF.

This clonotype turned up a few times. The genes are TRBV15 and TRBJ1-1, with D perhaps matching TRBD1 (5 bases). Germline loops: CDR1 LNHNV, CDR2 YYDKDF (reference sequence). V shed 9 bases and J shed 11 bases, with 22 bases lying between them. The CDR3 sequence is 13 residues long. The CDR3 DNA is TGTGCCACTGGAACACGGGACCGTCTAGCGGCTTTCTTT. Translating it yields CATGTRDRLAAFF.

This clonotype was seen repeatedly, ten times or more. This chain links TRBV7-2 with TRBJ2-5; no firm D call. With 2 bases removed from V and 5 bases from J, the gap between germline ends came to 6 bases. The CDR3 loop spans 12 amino acids. Per the germline V gene, CDR1 is SGHTA and CDR2 is FQGNSA. This chain's CDR3 is CASSLMSETQYF. The DNA of the CDR3 is TGTGCCAGCAGCTTAATGAGTGAGACCCAGTACTTC.

The rearrangement joins TRBV29-1 to TRBJ2-2; D is tentatively TRBD1 or TRBD2 (6 bases each). The CDR3 totals 15 residues. V was shortened by 6 bases and J by 6 bases, with 20 bases between the two germline ends. Germline CDR1 reads SQVTM; CDR2 reads ANQGSEA. CDR3 nucleotides: TGCAGCGTCGAAATTGGAGGGGGTTATTCCGGGGAGCTGTTTTTT. It translates to CSVEIGGGYSGELFF.

Worth noting for this clonotype: Being one base from a much bigger clone, this may be a read error. The chain combines TRBV12-3 or TRBV12-4 with TRBJ1-2, with 9 bases lining up with TRBD1. The length of the CDR3 is 20 residues. The CDR3 region has the DNA TGTGCCATCAGTTTAGGAGGCCCTAGGGACAGGGTGCCCCTTAACTATGGCTACACCTTC. It yields the protein CAISLGGPRDRVPLNYGYTF.

This clonotype was counted ten times or more. The rearrangement joins TRBV28 to TRBJ2-2; 10 positions match TRBD1. The V and J ends lost 6 bases and 6 bases, in that order; junction bases with no gene match: 7. The CDR3 is made up of 15 amino acids. CDR1 is MDHEN, CDR2 SYDVKM, per germline. The CDR3 region is CASRHTGTGAGELFF. CDR3 DNA: TGTGCCAGCAGACATACCGGGACAGGGGCCGGGGAGCTGTTTTTT.

This clonotype was picked up many times. The chain couples TRBV6-5 to TRBJ1-1; 9 bases match TRBD1. Looked up from germline, CDR1 is MNHEY and CDR2 is SVGAGI. This CDR3 comprises 15 residues. V trimming: 4 bases; J trimming: 8 bases; junction bases outside the gene matches: 11. CDR3 region: CASSSMGQGVGEAFF. Written as DNA, the CDR3 is TGTGCCAGCAGTTCTATGGGACAGGGTGTCGGGGAAGCTTTCTTT.

The sample holds many counts of this clonotype. The genes are TRBV11-1 and TRBJ1-1; D gene unclear. The CDR3 runs 13 residues. Per the germline V gene, CDR1 is SGHAT and CDR2 is FQDESV (reference sequence). With 5 bases removed from V and 1 base from J, the gap between germline ends came to 8 bases. This CDR3 is CASSPAPNTEAFF. The DNA for the CDR3 is TGTGCCAGCAGCCCTGCCCCGAACACTGAAGCTTTCTTT.

The rearrangement joins TRBV14 to TRBJ2-2, with TRBD2 as a possible D gene (5 bases). With 8 bases removed from V and 5 bases from J, the gap between germline ends came to 12 bases. The CDR3 consists of 13 residues. CDR1 and CDR2 from the germline V gene are SGHDN and FVKESK. The CDR3 nucleotides are TGTGCCAGCCCACGGGAAGAGACCGGGGAGCTGTTTTTT. Amino acids: CASPREETGELFF.

This clonotype was picked up many times. The chain is built from TRBV7-9 and TRBJ2-7; 9 bases line up with TRBD1. This CDR3 region has 15 residues. CDR1 SEHNR and CDR2 FQNEAQ come from the germline V gene (reference sequence). Losses at the gene ends were 5 bases for V and 5 bases for J; bases not matched to a gene: 10. The DNA for the CDR3 is TGTGCCAGCAGCCTACTACAGGGGGCGGCAGACGAGCAGTACTTC. Translation gives CASSLLQGAADEQYF.

The table lists this clonotype with many counts. V and J are TRBV6-1 and TRBJ2-2; D call uncertain. V shed 4 bases and J shed 4 bases, with 13 bases lying between them. CDR1 MNHNS and CDR2 SASEGT come from the germline V gene. There are 15 residues in the CDR3. The CDR3 reads CASSGPNRSTGELFF. The CDR3 region has the DNA TGTGCCAGCAGTGGGCCGAACAGATCCACCGGGGAGCTGTTTTTT.

This clonotype showed up just a few times. The CDR3 spells CASSLGGQGLDEQYF. The CDR3 DNA is TGCGCCAGCAGCCTTGGCGGACAGGGGTTGGATGAGCAGTACTTC. The J gene is TRBJ2-7, the V gene TRBV5-1, with 9 positions matching TRBD1. The CDR3 has 15 amino acids. CDR1 SGHRS and CDR2 YFSETQ come from the germline V gene. V trimming: 4 bases; J trimming: 7 bases; junction bases outside the gene matches: 12.

This clonotype was seen repeatedly, ten times or more. The rearrangement uses TRBV11-2 and TRBJ2-7; TRBD1 or TRBD2 may be the D gene (5 bases each). Trimming took 0 bases from V and 0 from J, leaving 15 bases between them. Germline V gives CDR1 SGHAT, CDR2 FQNNGV. This CDR3 has 17 amino acids. The CDR3 sequence is CASSLERARAGSYEQYF. In nucleotides, the CDR3 is TGTGCCAGCAGCTTAGAGAGGGCCAGGGCGGGCTCCTACGAGCAGTACTTC. The entire variable domain, with the rest obtained from reference TRBV11-2 and TRBJ2-7, is as follows: EAGVAQSPRYKIIEKRQSVAFWCNPISGHATLYWYQQILGQGPKLLIQFQNNGVVDDSQLPKDRFSAERLKGVDSTLKIQPAKLEDSAVYLCASSLERARAGSYEQYFGPGTRLTVT.

In its sample, this clonotype was seen many times. CDR3 region: CASSFPGAGEGSGANVLTF. CDR3 sequence (DNA): TGTGCCAGCAGCTTCCCCGGGGCGGGAGAAGGTTCTGGGGCCAACGTCCTGACTTTC. The V gene is TRBV7-2, the J gene TRBJ2-6; 7 bases are a match to TRBD2. Germline V gene sequence: CDR1 SGHTA, CDR2 FQGNSA. The V gene end was trimmed by 3 bases and the J gene end by 1 base; junction bases not matched to a gene: 12. This CDR3 has 19 residues.

This clonotype has a handful of counts. The genes are TRBV7-2 and TRBJ2-7; tentatively, D is TRBD1 (8 bases). The CDR3 consists of 14 residues. With 4 bases removed from V and 7 bases from J, the gap between germline ends came to 17 bases. Germline values: CDR1 SGHTA, CDR2 FQGNSA. DNA of the CDR3: TGTGCCAGCAGCTGGACAGGGACTATGGGAGAGCAGTACTTC. It codes for CASSWTGTMGEQYF. Full variable domain (remainder filled in from reference TRBV7-2 and TRBJ2-7): GAGVSQSPSNKVTEKGKDVELRCDPISGHTALYWYRQSLGQGLEFLIYFQGNSAPDKSGLPSDRFSAERTGGSVSTLTIQRTQQEDSAVYLCASSWTGTMGEQYFGPGTRLTVT.

This clonotype was recorded at least ten times. The V and J genes are TRBV12-3 or TRBV12-4 and TRBJ1-2; the D is unclear. This CDR3 spans 14 amino acids. V shed 2 bases and J shed 4 bases, with 11 bases lying between them. CDR3 in amino acids: CASSLFSGSYGYTF. Here the CDR3 DNA reads TGTGCCAGCAGTTTATTTTCGGGGTCCTATGGCTACACCTTC.

Many counts were recorded for this clonotype. The chain uses TRBV2 and TRBJ2-5; D is uncertain. Trimming shortened V by 2 bases and J by 4 bases, and 8 bases separated the two germline ends. Germline loops: CDR1 SNHLY, CDR2 FYNNEI. The CDR3 consists of 13 residues. This CDR3 is CASSESTGETQYF. Here the CDR3 DNA reads TGTGCCAGCAGTGAATCAACCGGAGAGACCCAGTACTTC.

This clonotype has a count of ten or more. V gene TRBV5-1 combines with J gene TRBJ1-1, with D uncertain. The germline V and J ends were trimmed by 0 bases and 1 base, with 10 bases remaining between them. From germline, CDR1 is SGHRS and CDR2 YFSETQ. CDR3 size: 15 residues. Here the CDR3 DNA reads TGCGCCAGCAGCTTGGTCCCCCTACCGAACACTGAAGCTTTCTTT. The encoded protein is CASSLVPLPNTEAFF.

The chain links TRBV18 to TRBJ2-3; 9 nucleotides match TRBD1. Germline V gene sequence: CDR1 KGHSH, CDR2 LQKENI. CDR3 length: 14 residues. Trimming cost V 5 bases and J 14 bases; bases outside gene matches: 14. The CDR3 coding sequence is TGTGCCAGCTCAGTGGGACAGGGCCCAATTAGGGCGTATTTT. This codes for CASSVGQGPIRAYF.